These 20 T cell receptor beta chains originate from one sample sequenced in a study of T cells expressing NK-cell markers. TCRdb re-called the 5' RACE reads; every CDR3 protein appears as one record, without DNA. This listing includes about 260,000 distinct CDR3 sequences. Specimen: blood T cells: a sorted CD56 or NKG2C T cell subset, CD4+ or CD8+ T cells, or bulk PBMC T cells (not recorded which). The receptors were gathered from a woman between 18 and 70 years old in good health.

The CDR3 sequence is CSATGTGGFNTEAFF. The genes are TRBV20-1 and TRBJ1-1; the TCRdb D gene call, TRBD1, has no DNA to confirm it. This CDR3 has 15 residues. Germline-derived CDR1 and CDR2 are DFQATT and SNEGSKA (reference sequence).

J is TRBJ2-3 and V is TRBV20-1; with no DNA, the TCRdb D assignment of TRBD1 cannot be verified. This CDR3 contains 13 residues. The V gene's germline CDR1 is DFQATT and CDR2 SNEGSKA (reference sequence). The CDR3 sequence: CSAIAGGRDTQYF.

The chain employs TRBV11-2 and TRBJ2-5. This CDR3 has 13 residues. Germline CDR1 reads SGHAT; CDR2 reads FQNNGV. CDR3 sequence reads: CASSLTGLETQYF.

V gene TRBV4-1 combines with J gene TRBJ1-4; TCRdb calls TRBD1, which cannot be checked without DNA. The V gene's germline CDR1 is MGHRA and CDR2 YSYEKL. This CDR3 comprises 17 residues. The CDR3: CASSPGTAKASNEKLFF.

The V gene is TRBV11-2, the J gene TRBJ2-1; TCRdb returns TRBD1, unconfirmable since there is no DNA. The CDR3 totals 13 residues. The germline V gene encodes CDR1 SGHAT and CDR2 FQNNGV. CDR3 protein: CASSPLLANEQFF.

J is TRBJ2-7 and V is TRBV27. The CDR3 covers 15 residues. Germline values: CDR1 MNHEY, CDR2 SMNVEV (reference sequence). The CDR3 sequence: CASSLSFLRGYEQYF.

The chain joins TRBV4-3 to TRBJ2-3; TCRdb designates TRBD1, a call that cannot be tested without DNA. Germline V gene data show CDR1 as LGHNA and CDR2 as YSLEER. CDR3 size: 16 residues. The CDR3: CASSPYRDRGGDTQYF.

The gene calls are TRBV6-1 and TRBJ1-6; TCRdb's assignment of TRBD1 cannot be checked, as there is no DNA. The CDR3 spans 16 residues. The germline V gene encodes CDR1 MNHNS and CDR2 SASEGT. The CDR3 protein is CASSPGQSSYNSPLHF.

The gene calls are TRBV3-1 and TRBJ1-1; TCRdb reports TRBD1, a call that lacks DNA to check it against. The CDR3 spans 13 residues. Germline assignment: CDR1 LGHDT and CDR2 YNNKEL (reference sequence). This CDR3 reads CASSQSNSRGAFF. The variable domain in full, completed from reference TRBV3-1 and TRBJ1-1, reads DTAVSQTPKYLVTQMGNDKSIKCEQNLGHDTMYWYKQDSKKFLKIMFSYNNKELIINETVPNRFSPKSPDKAHLNLHINSLELGDSAVYFCASSQSNSRGAFFGQGTRLTVV.

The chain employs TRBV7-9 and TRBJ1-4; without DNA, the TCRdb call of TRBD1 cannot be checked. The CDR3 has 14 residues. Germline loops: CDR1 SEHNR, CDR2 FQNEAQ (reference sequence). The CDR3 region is CASSSRQGAEKLFF. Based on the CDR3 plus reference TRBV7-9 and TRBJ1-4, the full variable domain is DTGVSQNPRHKITKRGQNVTFRCDPISEHNRLYWYRQTLGQGPEFLTYFQNEAQLEKSRLLSDRFSAERPKGSFSTLEIQRTEQGDSAMYLCASSSRQGAEKLFFGSGTQLSVL.

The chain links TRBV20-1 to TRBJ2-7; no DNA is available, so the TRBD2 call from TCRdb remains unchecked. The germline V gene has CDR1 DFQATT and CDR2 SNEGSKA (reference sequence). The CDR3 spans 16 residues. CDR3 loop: CSALSPPTVSSYEQYF.

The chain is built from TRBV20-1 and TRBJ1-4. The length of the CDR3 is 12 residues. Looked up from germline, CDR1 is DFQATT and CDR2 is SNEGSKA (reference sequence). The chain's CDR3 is CSVESANEKLFF.

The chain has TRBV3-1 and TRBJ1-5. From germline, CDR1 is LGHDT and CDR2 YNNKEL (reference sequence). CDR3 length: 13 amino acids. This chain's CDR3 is CASSQDVSQPQHF.

CDR3 in amino acids: CASSGGGAGDGYTF. The rearrangement uses TRBV6-1 and TRBJ1-2; TCRdb indicates TRBD1, and absent DNA this call remains unverified. This CDR3 region has 14 residues. The V gene's germline CDR1 is MNHNS and CDR2 SASEGT.

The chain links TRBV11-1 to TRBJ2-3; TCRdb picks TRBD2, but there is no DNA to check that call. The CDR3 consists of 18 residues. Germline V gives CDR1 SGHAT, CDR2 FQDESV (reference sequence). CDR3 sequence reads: CASSSQSGTSGRADTQYF.

CDR3 residues: CASSRLGPDPKNIQYF. This chain connects TRBV28 to TRBJ2-4; lacking DNA, the TRBD2 call made by TCRdb goes unchecked. Germline V gene lookup returns CDR1 MDHEN and CDR2 SYDVKM. This CDR3 has 16 residues.

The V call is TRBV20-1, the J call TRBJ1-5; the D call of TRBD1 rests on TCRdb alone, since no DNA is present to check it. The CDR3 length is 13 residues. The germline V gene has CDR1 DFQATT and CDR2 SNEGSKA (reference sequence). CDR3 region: CSASTGFNQPQHF.

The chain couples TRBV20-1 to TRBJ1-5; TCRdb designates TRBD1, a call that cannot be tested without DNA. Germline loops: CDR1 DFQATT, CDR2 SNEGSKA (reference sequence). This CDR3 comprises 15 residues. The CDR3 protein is CSARNRVASNQPQHF.

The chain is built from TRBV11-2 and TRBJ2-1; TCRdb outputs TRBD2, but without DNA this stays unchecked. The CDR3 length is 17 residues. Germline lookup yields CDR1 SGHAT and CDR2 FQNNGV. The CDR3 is CASRRPGVPTTYNEQFF.

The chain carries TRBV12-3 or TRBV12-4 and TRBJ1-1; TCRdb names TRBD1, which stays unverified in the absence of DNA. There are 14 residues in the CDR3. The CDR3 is CASSQQGLNTEAFF.